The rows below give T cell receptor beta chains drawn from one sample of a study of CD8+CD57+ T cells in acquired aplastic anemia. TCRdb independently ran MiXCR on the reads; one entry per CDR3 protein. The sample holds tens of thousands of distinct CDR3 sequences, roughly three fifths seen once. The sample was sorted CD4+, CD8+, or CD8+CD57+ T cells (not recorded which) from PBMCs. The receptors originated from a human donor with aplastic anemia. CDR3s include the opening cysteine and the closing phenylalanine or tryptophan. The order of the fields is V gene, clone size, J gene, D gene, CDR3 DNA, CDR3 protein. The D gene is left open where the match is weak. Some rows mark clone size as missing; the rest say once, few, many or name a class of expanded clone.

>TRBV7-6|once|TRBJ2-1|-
TGTGCCAGCAGCTTGGGTAGCGGAAATGAGCAGTTCTTC
CASSLGSGNEQFF
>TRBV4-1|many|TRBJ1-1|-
TGCGCCAGCAGCCCTCGGGACCCTCGGGACACTGAAGCTTTCTTT
CASSPRDPRDTEAFF
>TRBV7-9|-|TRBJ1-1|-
TGTGCCAGCAGCTTCGGGCCGGACACTGAAGCTTTCTTT
CASSFGPDTEAFF
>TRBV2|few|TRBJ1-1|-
TGTGCCAGCAGATTGGGGGGGGAAGCTTTCTTT
CASRLGGEAFF
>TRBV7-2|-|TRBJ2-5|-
TGTGCCAGCAGCTCCCCGGGAGAGGAGACCCAGTACTTC
CASSSPGEETQYF
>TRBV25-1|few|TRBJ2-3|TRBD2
TGTGCCAGCAGTGAACTAGCGGGGAGCACAGATACGCAGTATTTT
CASSELAGSTDTQYF
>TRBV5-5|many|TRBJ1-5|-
TGTGCCAGCAGCGCGGGACTGTCCCCATCAAATCAGCCCCAGCATTTT
CASSAGLSPSNQPQHF
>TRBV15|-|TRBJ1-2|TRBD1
TGTGCCATTACTCGACAGGGGGGTGCGTATGGCTACACCTTC
CAITRQGGAYGYTF
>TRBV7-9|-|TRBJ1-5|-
TGTGCCAGCAGCCACAATCAGCCCCAGCATTTT
CASSHNQPQHF
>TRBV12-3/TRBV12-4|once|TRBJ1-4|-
TGTGCCAGCACCACGGGACTTCTCGATGAAAAACTGTTTTTT
CASTTGLLDEKLFF
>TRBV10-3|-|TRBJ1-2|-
TGTGCCATCAGTGAGCGGGACAATGGCTACACCTTC
CAISERDNGYTF
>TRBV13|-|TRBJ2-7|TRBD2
TGTGACAGCAGCTTCCGGACTAGCGGGGGCTACGAGCAGTACTTC
CDSSFRTSGGYEQYF
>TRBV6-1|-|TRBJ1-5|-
TGTGCCAGCAGTCCCGGGGGTAGCAATCGGCCCCAGCATTTT
CASSPGGSNRPQHF
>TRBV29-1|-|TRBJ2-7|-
TGCAGCGTTGTGGGGGGGCCTTCCGTAAGCTCCTACGAGCAGTACTTC
CSVVGGPSVSSYEQYF
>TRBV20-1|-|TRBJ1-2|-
TGCAGTGCTAAGCGCCCGGCGAACTATGGCTACACCTTC
CSAKRPANYGYTF
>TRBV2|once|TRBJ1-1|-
TGTGCCAGCGGAAGAAGGGACACTGAAGCTTTCTTT
CASGRRDTEAFF
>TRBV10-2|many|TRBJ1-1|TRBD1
TGCGCCAGCAGTGAGCCACGACAGGGTATGAACACTGAAGCTTTCTTT
CASSEPRQGMNTEAFF
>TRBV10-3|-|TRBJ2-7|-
TGTGCCATCAGTAACGGGCAGGGGAGGGACGAGCAGTACTTC
CAISNGQGRDEQYF
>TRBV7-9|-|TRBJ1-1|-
TGTGCCAGCAGCTTAAATGGGGTCACTGAAGCTTTCTTT
CASSLNGVTEAFF
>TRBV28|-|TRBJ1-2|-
TGTGCCAGCAATTTACCCACTGACGACCTCTATGGCTACACCTTC
CASNLPTDDLYGYTF
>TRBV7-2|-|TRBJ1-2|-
TGTGCCAGCAGCCAAGGGGGTGTCGATGGCTACACCTTC
CASSQGGVDGYTF
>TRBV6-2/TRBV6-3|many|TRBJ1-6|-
TGTGCCAGCAGCCACGATTACGGCGGCCTCAATTCACCCCTCCACTTT
CASSHDYGGLNSPLHF
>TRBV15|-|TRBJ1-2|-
TGTGCCACCAGCAGATCAGACAGGGGCTACACCTTC
CATSRSDRGYTF
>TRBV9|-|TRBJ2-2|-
TGTGCCAGCAGCGTACAGGGGAGTGACACCGGGGAGCTGTCTTTT
CASSVQGSDTGELSF
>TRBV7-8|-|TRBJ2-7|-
TGTGCCAGCAGACCAGACCTGGTTGCCGAGCAGTACTTC
CASRPDLVAEQYF